This T cell receptor beta chain appears in the sequencing data of a study of T cell repertoires in cytomegalovirus infection. By sample fraction, this clonotype is medium-sized (0.01 to 0.1%). Its target is not known. V shed 5 bases, J shed 4 bases, and the junction held 13 bases outside the gene matches. The CDR3 has 18 residues. CDR1 MNHEY and CDR2 SVGEGT come from the germline V gene. TCRdb re-called the reads through MiXCR, storing one row per CDR3 protein. The repertoire consists of 250,000 to 300,000 distinct CDR3 sequences, with approximately 22% occurring once and the leading ten covering about 21%.

The clonotype originates from a human donor in good health (CMV status not recorded). Some clones in this sample may be carry-over from other donors' samples. Sequences were derived from cultured PBMCs, sampled from culture after CMV antigen stimulation. The chain employs TRBV6-2 or TRBV6-3 and TRBJ2-3; 12 bases agree with TRBD2. The CDR3 region has the DNA TGTGCCAGCAGTCCGATTAAGACTAGCGGGAGTGGCTCAGATACGCAGTATTTT. Protein: CASSPIKTSGSGSDTQYF.